The next 21 T cell receptor beta chains were all read from a single sample in a study of response to subunit inactivated influenza vaccine. TCRdb recomputed calls from the RT-PCR reads with MiXCR, one row per CDR3 protein. The data show a few hundred thousand distinct CDR3 sequences, 11% seen once. These sequences were also reported in another study, on T cells expressing NK-cell markers. That report adds: The TCR beta cDNA came from 5'RACE template switching with UMIs.

Sequencing used PBMCs from blood, obtained on the day of vaccination. The receptors were sampled from a man in his fifties or sixties who received an inactivated influenza vaccine.

This clonotype was counted a few times. The V gene is TRBV20-1, the J gene TRBJ2-3; D unresolved. Germline-derived CDR1 and CDR2 are DFQATT and SNEGSKA (reference sequence). This CDR3 has 11 residues. V was clipped by 3 bases and J by 2 bases, with 3 bases between them. The CDR3 DNA reads TGCAGTGCTAGGACCACAGATACGCAGTATTTT. Translating it yields CSARTTDTQYF.

A few counts support this clonotype. The rearrangement links TRBV20-1 to TRBJ2-3; a weak D match, TRBD2 (6 bases). The CDR3 length is 16 residues. Germline V gene sequence: CDR1 DFQATT, CDR2 SNEGSKA (reference sequence). Trimming took 6 bases from V and 0 from J, leaving 19 bases between them. The CDR3 DNA sequence: TGCAGTGCCCGACTGGCGGGACGTGCTAGCACAGATACGCAGTATTTT. Translated, it gives CSARLAGRASTDTQYF.

The chain employs TRBV29-1 and TRBJ2-5, with unresolved D. Germline CDR1 reads SQVTM; CDR2 reads ANQGSEA. The V and J ends lost 1 base and 2 bases respectively, with 8 bases between them. This CDR3 is 13 amino acids long. The CDR3: CSVEGRDQETQYF. In DNA, the CDR3 is TGCAGCGTTGAAGGAAGGGATCAAGAGACCCAGTACTTC.

This clonotype was seen many times. CDR3: CASSQGGAGEAKDTQYF. The CDR3 nucleotides are TGCGCCAGCAGCCAAGGGGGAGCGGGAGAAGCGAAAGATACGCAGTATTTT. The chain uses TRBV4-3 and TRBJ2-3; 8 positions match TRBD2. Looked up from germline, CDR1 is LGHNA and CDR2 is YSLEER. CDR3 size: 17 residues. The ends lost 1 base at V and 5 bases at J; junction bases unmatched: 11.

This clonotype was found a few times. One end of the junction varies from germline; a read error may be responsible. The chain has TRBV7-7 and TRBJ2-7; D is undetermined. The germline V gene encodes CDR1 SSHAT and CDR2 FNYEAQ (reference sequence). CDR3 size: 14 residues. CDR3 DNA: TGTGCTAGCAGCCCTATCACGGGCTCCTACGAGCAGTACTTC. This encodes CASSPITGSYEQYF.

In its sample, this clonotype was seen many times. V gene TRBV29-1 combines with J gene TRBJ2-1, with D possibly being TRBD2 (6 bases). With 0 bases removed from V and 1 base from J, the gap between germline ends came to 16 bases. Germline CDR1 is SQVTM and CDR2 is ANQGSEA. CDR3 length: 17 amino acids. The CDR3 loop reads CSVEDPAGRSSYNEQFF. CDR3 sequence (DNA): TGCAGCGTTGAAGACCCAGCCGGGAGATCTTCCTACAATGAGCAGTTCTTC.

Worth noting for this clonotype: This clone may be a read error of a much larger clone one base away. The rearrangement links TRBV9 to TRBJ2-1; 9 bases map to TRBD2. Germline V CDR1 and CDR2: SGDLS, YYNGEE. The CDR3 consists of 15 residues. J gave up 2 bases and V 4 bases, and 4 bases lay outside the gene matches. CDR3 coding DNA: TGTGCCAGCAGCCCCCCTAGCGGGACCTACAATGAGCAGTTCTTC. Translated, it gives CASSPPSGTYNEQFF.

The genes are TRBV4-3 and TRBJ2-7; a weak D match, TRBD1 (6 bases). This CDR3 is built from 16 residues. Germline V gene sequence: CDR1 LGHNA, CDR2 YSLEER. V was clipped by 0 bases and J by 2 bases, with 14 bases between them. CDR3 loop: CASSQDRTEATYEQYF. The CDR3 nucleotides are TGCGCCAGCAGCCAAGATCGGACAGAGGCCACCTACGAGCAGTACTTC.

This clonotype was picked up a small number of times. V is TRBV4-1 and J is TRBJ2-1; 9 bases are a match to TRBD2. V was pared by 2 bases and J by 4 bases, with 3 bases of the junction left unmatched. The CDR3 covers 15 residues. Germline assignment: CDR1 MGHRA and CDR2 YSYEKL. CDR3 sequence: CASSQTTSGYNEQFF. The CDR3 bases are TGCGCCAGCAGCCAAACGACTAGCGGATACAATGAGCAGTTCTTC.

As to this clonotype: One junction end does not reproduce the germline sequence, and a read error may be involved. J is TRBJ2-1 and V is TRBV24-1; TRBD2 matches at 7 bases. Per the germline V gene, CDR1 is KGHDR and CDR2 is SFDVKD. The CDR3 has 17 amino acids. The DNA for the CDR3 is TGTGCCACCATTGATTGGACTAGTTACAGCTCCTACAATGAGCAGTTCTTC. Translation gives CATIDWTSYSSYNEQFF.

V and J are TRBV20-1 and TRBJ1-5; maybe TRBD1 (6 bases). With 5 bases removed from V and 5 bases from J, the gap between germline ends came to 16 bases. The germline CDR1 and CDR2 sequences are DFQATT and SNEGSKA (reference sequence). This CDR3 region has 14 residues. CDR3 loop: CSAPGQSRYQPQHF. In DNA, the CDR3 is TGCAGTGCTCCTGGACAGTCCAGATATCAGCCCCAGCATTTT.

The J gene is TRBJ2-3, the V gene TRBV5-1; D remains ambiguous. Germline assignment: CDR1 SGHRS and CDR2 YFSETQ. The V end lost 1 base, the J end lost 0 bases, and 9 bases lay between the germline ends. The CDR3 is made up of 15 amino acids. The CDR3 spells CASSLNPASTDTQYF. The CDR3 nucleotides are TGCGCCAGCAGCTTGAATCCAGCTAGCACAGATACGCAGTATTTT.

The sample holds a few counts of this clonotype. This sequence joins TRBV3-1 and TRBJ1-5, with a possible D match to TRBD1 (6 bases). CDR1 is LGHDT, CDR2 YNNKEL, per germline (reference sequence). V was clipped by 1 base and J by 7 bases, with 11 bases between them. The CDR3 runs to 14 residues. The CDR3 nucleotides read TGTGCCAGCAGCCAAGTGGGGGCCGGGCAGCCCCAGCATTTT. Protein sequence: CASSQVGAGQPQHF.

This clonotype was detected many times. The chain combines TRBV6-5 with TRBJ2-1; D remains unclear. The germline gives CDR1 MNHEY, CDR2 SVGAGI. Trimming removed 2 bases from V and 4 bases from J, with 12 bases in between. This CDR3 region has 15 residues. The CDR3 DNA reads as TGTGCCAGCAGTTACCAAATCCAACTTTACAATGAGCAGTTCTTC. This sequence encodes CASSYQIQLYNEQFF.

This clonotype has a count of ten or more. The chain joins TRBV5-6 to TRBJ2-1; perhaps D is TRBD1 or TRBD2 (5 bases each). Trimming shortened V by 5 bases and J by 1 base, and 16 bases separated the two germline ends. Germline V gives CDR1 SGHDT, CDR2 YYEEEE. The CDR3 runs 16 residues. CDR3 in DNA: TGTGCCAGCAGTTCCAGAGGGGTCGCGTCCTACAATGAGCAGTTCTTC. It specifies CASSSRGVASYNEQFF. Combining the CDR3 with reference TRBV5-6 and TRBJ2-1 gives the whole variable domain DAGVTQSPTHLIKTRGQQVTLRCSPKSGHDTVSWYQQALGQGPQFIFQYYEEEERQRGNFPDRFSGHQFPNYSSELNVNALLLGDSALYLCASSSRGVASYNEQFFGPGTRLTVL.

The rearrangement uses TRBV27 and TRBJ2-3; perhaps TRBD2 as D (6 bases). There are 15 residues in the CDR3. V was shortened by 4 bases and J by 0 bases, with 11 bases between the two germline ends. Per germline, CDR1 MNHEY and CDR2 SMNVEV (reference sequence). The CDR3 reads CASSSLAVSTDTQYF. The DNA for the CDR3 is TGTGCCAGCAGTTCCTTAGCGGTTAGCACAGATACGCAGTATTTT.

Here the CDR3 reads CASSLNTVGGTQYF. For the CDR3, the DNA is TGTGCCAGCAGCTTAAATACGGTAGGCGGGACGCAGTACTTC. This chain connects TRBV11-2 to TRBJ2-7; tentatively, D is TRBD2 (6 bases). Germline CDR1 and CDR2: SGHAT and FQNNGV. The ends were cut back, 2 bases at V and 9 bases at J, with 17 bases in the middle. This CDR3 spans 14 amino acids.

This clonotype was counted only a few times. The CDR3 coding sequence is TGCGCCAGCAGCCAAGATTGGTTGACAGGACGCACAGATACGCAGTATTTT. This gives the protein CASSQDWLTGRTDTQYF. V and J are TRBV4-3 and TRBJ2-3; D is perhaps TRBD1 (6 bases). CDR1 is LGHNA and CDR2 is YSLEER in the germline V gene. Trimming took off 0 bases at V and 1 base at J, with 14 bases between the two ends. There are 17 residues in the CDR3.

This clonotype has just a few counts. The rearrangement links TRBV18 to TRBJ2-7; TRBD1 matches 7 bases. Germline lookup yields CDR1 KGHSH and CDR2 LQKENI. CDR3 length: 14 residues. Germline trimming cut 5 bases from V and 1 base from J; bases unmatched to any gene: 5. Here the CDR3 reads CASSAGGKSYEQYF. The CDR3 coding sequence is TGTGCCAGCTCAGCAGGGGGAAAATCCTACGAGCAGTACTTC.

This clonotype was counted only a few times. This chain connects TRBV7-2 to TRBJ2-5; 9 positions match TRBD2. The CDR3 is made up of 15 amino acids. V gave up 7 bases and J gave up 1 base; unmatched junction bases: 7. Germline V lookup: CDR1 SGHTA, CDR2 FQGNSA. The CDR3 DNA reads as TGTGCCAGCACCCTGACTAGCGGAGCCCAAGAGACCCAGTACTTC. This gives the protein CASTLTSGAQETQYF.

The chain has TRBV12-3 or TRBV12-4 and TRBJ2-1; perhaps D is TRBD1 or TRBD2 (5 bases each). Trimming cost V 5 bases and J 3 bases, with 23 bases left between them. The length of the CDR3 is 18 residues. The CDR3 sequence: CASSPGGWTLKDYNEQFF. The CDR3 DNA sequence: TGTGCCAGCAGTCCCGGAGGATGGACACTGAAGGACTACAATGAGCAGTTCTTC.